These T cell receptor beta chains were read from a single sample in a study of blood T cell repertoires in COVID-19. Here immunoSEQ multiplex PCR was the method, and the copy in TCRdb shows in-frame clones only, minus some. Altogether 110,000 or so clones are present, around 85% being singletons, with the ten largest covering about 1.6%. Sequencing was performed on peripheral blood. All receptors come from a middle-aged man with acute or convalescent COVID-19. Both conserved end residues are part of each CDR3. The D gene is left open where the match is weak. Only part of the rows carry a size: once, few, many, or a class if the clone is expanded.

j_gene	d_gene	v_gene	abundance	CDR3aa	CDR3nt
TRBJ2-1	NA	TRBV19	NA	CASSNGGGPSYNEQFF	TGTGCCAGTAGTAATGGAGGGGGCCCATCCTACAATGAGCAGTTCTTC
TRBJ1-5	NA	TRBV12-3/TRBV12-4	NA	CASSFSGSQPQHF	TGTGCCAGCAGTTTTTCGGGGAGCCAGCCCCAGCATTTT
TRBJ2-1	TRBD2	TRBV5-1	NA	CASSGATSGAEQFF	TGCGCCAGCAGCGGAGCGACTAGCGGGGCTGAGCAGTTCTTC
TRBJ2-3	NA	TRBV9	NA	CASSRYEGVITDTQYF	TGTGCCAGCAGTAGGTACGAGGGAGTTATAACAGATACGCAGTATTTT
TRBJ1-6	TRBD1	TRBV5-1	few	CASSRGQGESPLHF	TGCGCCAGCAGCCGGGGACAGGGAGAGTCACCCCTCCACTTT
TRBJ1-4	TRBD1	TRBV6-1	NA	CASSPRTGGEEKLFF	TGTGCCAGCAGTCCAAGGACAGGGGGCGAGGAAAAACTGTTTTTT
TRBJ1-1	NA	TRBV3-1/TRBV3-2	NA	CASSQGGAWTEAFF	TGTGCCAGCAGCCAGGGGGGGGCCTGGACTGAAGCTTTCTTT
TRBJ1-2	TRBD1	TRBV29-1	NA	CSGGQGLNYGYTF	TGCAGCGGTGGACAGGGCCTTAACTATGGCTACACCTTC
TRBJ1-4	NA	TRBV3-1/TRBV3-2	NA	CASSPPTNEKLFF	TGTGCCAGCAGCCCTCCAACTAATGAAAAACTGTTTTTT
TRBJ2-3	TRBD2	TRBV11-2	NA	CASSSLAGGPTDTQYF	TGTGCCAGCAGCTCATTAGCGGGGGGGCCGACAGATACGCAGTATTTT
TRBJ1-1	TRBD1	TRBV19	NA	CASLPQGGVSLNTEAFF	TGTGCCAGCTTACCACAGGGGGGCGTTTCGTTGAACACTGAAGCTTTCTTT
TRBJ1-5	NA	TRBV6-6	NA	CASSSNSVYSNQPQHF	TGTGCCAGCAGTTCCAACAGTGTTTATAGCAATCAGCCCCAGCATTTT
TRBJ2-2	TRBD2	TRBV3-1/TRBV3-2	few	CASSLTSELFF	TGTGCCAGCAGCCTGACTAGCGAGCTGTTTTTT
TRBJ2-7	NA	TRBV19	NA	CASSLRGQGNYEQYF	TGTGCCAGTAGTTTACGGGGACAAGGAAACTACGAGCAGTACTTC
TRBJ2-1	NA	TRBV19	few	CASSPGTLTHEQFF	TGTGCCAGTAGCCCCGGGACTCTGACTCATGAGCAGTTCTTC
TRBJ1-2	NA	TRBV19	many	CASSMNGLVRGYTF	TGTGCCAGTAGTATGAACGGCTTAGTGAGGGGCTACACCTTC
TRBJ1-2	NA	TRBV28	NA	CASHQGSNYGYTF	TGTGCCAGTCATCAGGGATCCAACTATGGCTACACCTTC
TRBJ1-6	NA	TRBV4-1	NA	CASSQDFGGVGFGSPLHF	TGCGCCAGCAGCCAAGATTTCGGGGGAGTGGGGTTTGGTTCACCCCTCCACTTT
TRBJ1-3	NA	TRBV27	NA	CASSSLKSPGNTIYF	TGTGCCAGCAGTTCCCTAAAATCTCCGGGAAACACCATATATTTT
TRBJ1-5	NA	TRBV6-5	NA	CASRGGGNQPQHF	TGTGCCAGCAGGGGGGGAGGGAATCAGCCCCAGCATTTT
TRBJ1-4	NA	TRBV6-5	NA	CASARVPNEKLFF	TGTGCCAGCGCCCGCGTCCCTAATGAAAAACTGTTTTTT
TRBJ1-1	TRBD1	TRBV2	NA	CASSTGTGNTEAFF	TGTGCCAGCAGTACTGGGACAGGGAACACTGAAGCTTTCTTT
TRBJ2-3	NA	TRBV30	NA	CAWKRWERDTQYF	TGTGCCTGGAAGCGGTGGGAGAGAGATACGCAGTATTTT
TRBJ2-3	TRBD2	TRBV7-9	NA	CASSRGGAPDTQYF	TGTGCCAGCAGCCGCGGGGGGGCCCCAGATACGCAGTATTTT
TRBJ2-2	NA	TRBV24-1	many	CATSDPKTGLDTGELFF	TGTGCCACCAGTGACCCTAAAACAGGGCTGGACACCGGGGAGCTGTTTTTT
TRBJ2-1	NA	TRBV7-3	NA	CASSPSTAVKYNEQFF	TGTGCCAGCAGCCCAAGCACAGCGGTCAAATACAATGAGCAGTTCTTC
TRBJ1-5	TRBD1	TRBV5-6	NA	CASSLAAGQGGQPQHF	TGTGCCAGCAGCTTGGCGGCCGGACAGGGTGGGCAGCCCCAGCATTTT
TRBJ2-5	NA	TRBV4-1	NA	CASSHQTVTAQETQYF	TGCGCCAGCAGCCATCAAACAGTCACAGCTCAAGAGACCCAGTACTTC
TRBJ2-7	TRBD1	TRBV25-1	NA	CASSAPGTGGAEQYF	TGTGCCAGCAGTGCCCCCGGGACAGGGGGGGCCGAGCAGTACTTC
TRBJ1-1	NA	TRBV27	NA	CASSFIRGGNTEAFF	TGTGCCAGCAGTTTTATCCGAGGGGGGAACACTGAAGCTTTCTTT
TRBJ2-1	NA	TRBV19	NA	CASSAQGRSYNEQFF	TGTGCCAGTAGCGCCCAGGGGCGATCCTACAATGAGCAGTTCTTC
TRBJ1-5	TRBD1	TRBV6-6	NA	CASRRTGLNQPQHF	TGTGCCAGCAGACGGACAGGGCTCAATCAGCCCCAGCATTTT
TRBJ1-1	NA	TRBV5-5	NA	CASSLRLGNSMNTEAFF	TGTGCCAGCAGCTTAAGGCTTGGAAACAGTATGAACACTGAAGCTTTCTTT
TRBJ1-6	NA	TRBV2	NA	CASGDRGLGNSPFHF	TGTGCCAGCGGCGACCGGGGGTTAGGGAATTCACCCTTCCACTTT
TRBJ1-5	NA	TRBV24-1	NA	CATSGGVSNQPQHF	TGTGCCACCAGTGGGGGGGTTAGCAATCAGCCCCAGCATTTT
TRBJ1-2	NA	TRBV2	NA	CARSSGTQNYGYTF	TGTGCCCGCTCATCCGGGACACAAAACTATGGCTACACCTTC
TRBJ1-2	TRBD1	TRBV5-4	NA	CASSLGDRVNGGYTF	TGTGCCAGCAGCTTGGGGGACAGGGTGAACGGCGGCTACACCTTC
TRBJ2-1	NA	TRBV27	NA	CASSLTVRANEQFF	TGTGCCAGCAGTTTGACAGTAAGGGCCAATGAGCAGTTCTTC
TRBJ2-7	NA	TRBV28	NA	CASSPPRLGSYEQYF	TGTGCCAGCAGTCCCCCGAGGCTGGGCTCCTACGAGCAGTACTTC
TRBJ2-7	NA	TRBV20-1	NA	CSAAGFDEQYF	TGCAGTGCTGCAGGGTTTGACGAGCAGTACTTC
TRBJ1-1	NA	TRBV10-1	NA	CASSAAVPPSKAFF	TGCGCCAGCAGTGCCGCGGTCCCTCCAAGTAAGGCTTTCTTT
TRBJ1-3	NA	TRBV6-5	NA	CASSLQAAVGNTIYF	TGTGCCAGCAGCCTCCAGGCCGCTGTAGGAAACACCATATATTTT
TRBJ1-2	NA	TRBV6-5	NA	CASSLRAGDGYTF	TGTGCCAGCAGTCTTCGGGCAGGGGATGGCTACACCTTC